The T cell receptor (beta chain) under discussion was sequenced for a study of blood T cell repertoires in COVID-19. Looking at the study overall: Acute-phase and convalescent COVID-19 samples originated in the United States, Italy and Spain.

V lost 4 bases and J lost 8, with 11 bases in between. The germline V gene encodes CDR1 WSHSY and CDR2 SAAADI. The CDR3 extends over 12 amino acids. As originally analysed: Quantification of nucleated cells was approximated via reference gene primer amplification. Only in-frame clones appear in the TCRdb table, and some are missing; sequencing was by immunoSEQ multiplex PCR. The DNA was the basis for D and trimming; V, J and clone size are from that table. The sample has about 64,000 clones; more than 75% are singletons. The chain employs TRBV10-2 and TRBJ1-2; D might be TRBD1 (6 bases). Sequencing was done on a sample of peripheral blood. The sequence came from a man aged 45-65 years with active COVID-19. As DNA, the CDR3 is TGCGCCAGCAGTGGGGAGGGGGGAGGCTACACCTTC. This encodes CASSGEGGGYTF.